This T cell receptor delta chain was recovered during a study of Vδ1+ human thymocytes. Alphabeta T cells were depleted, then CD3+ Vdelta1+ Vdelta2- thymocytes were FACS-sorted. Sorted Vdelta1+ thymocytes were about 96% to 99.6% pure. The template was reverse-transcribed extracted RNA. CDR3 amplicons came from multiplex PCR with pooled V-gene forward and constant-region reverse primers. TCRdb re-called the multiplex PCR reads with CATT. Of approximately 58,000 delta-chain clones in the sample, over 12% are singletons; the top ten hold 0.39%. This CDR3 contains 22 residues. V was clipped by 3 bases and J by 0 bases; unmatched bases: 24. CDR1 is TSWWSYY, CDR2 QGS, per germline. Overall study results and limits: Thymic TRG and TRD repertoires appeared highly polyclonal, with Gaussian CDR3 length distributions. Despite high sort purity, about 20% of thymic T cell receptor delta sequences were Vdelta2.

Note on this clone: What it binds is not known.

The chain joins TRDV1 to TRDJ1; 8 bases align to TRDD3. Sequenced sample: Vdelta1+ gamma-delta thymocytes from the thymus. Described subset: FACS-sorted CD3+ TCRalphabeta- TCRVdelta1+ TCRVdelta2- thymocytes. This receptor was identified in a girl in the first two years of life who had congenital heart surgery. The CDR3 bases are TGTGCTCTTGGGGACGCCCCCAGGAGCCCTACTGGGGGCCGCCCGTACACCGATAAACTCATCTTT. This translates into CALGDAPRSPTGGRPYTDKLIF.